A selection of T cell receptor beta chains follows, all from one sample in a study of cytomegalovirus exposure and HLA in healthy donors. Measured with immunoSEQ multiplex PCR; TCRdb has only the in-frame clones, and not every one. The data contain 150,000 to 200,000 clones, 55% to 80% of them singletons. The sample comprised PBMCs. Receptors originate from a woman aged 18-30 years in good health and CMV-seropositive. CDR3s include the opening cysteine and the closing phenylalanine or tryptophan. A D gene is named only where the DNA matches it firmly. Some rows have no size entry. The others give once, few or many, or a class for an expanded clone.

>NA|TRBV5-1|TRBJ2-2|few
TGCGCCAGCAGCTTGACAGGCTGGATCCAGGGCGGGGAGCTGTTTTTT
CASSLTGWIQGGELFF
>NA|TRBV18|TRBJ2-7|NA
TGTGCCAGCTCACCTATGGACAGCCACACTTTTGGCCTCGACGAGCAGTACTTC
CASSPMDSHTFGLDEQYF
>TRBD1|TRBV6-5|TRBJ2-5|few
TGTGCCAGCAATTTACAGGGGGCGGAGTACTTC
CASNLQGAEYF
>NA|TRBV20-1|TRBJ2-2|once
TGCAGTGCTGACAAGGCCGGGGAGCTGTTTTTT
CSADKAGELFF
>NA|TRBV28|TRBJ2-2|NA
TGTGCCAGCAGTTTTAGGGGCCCTAACACCGGGGAGCTGTTTTTT
CASSFRGPNTGELFF
>NA|TRBV6-5|TRBJ2-7|NA
TGTGCCAGCAGTTACTCGAGACGGGGCTACGAGCAGTACTTC
CASSYSRRGYEQYF
>TRBD1|TRBV13|TRBJ2-1|NA
TGTGCCAGCAGCTTTGGGACAGGGGTTGAGCAGTTCTTC
CASSFGTGVEQFF
>TRBD2|TRBV4-3|TRBJ2-3|once
TGCGCCAGCAGCCAAGTTGCCAGCGGGGAAACGCAGTATTTT
CASSQVASGETQYF
>NA|TRBV28|TRBJ2-3|NA
TGTGCCAGCAGCAAATCGGCAACAGGTGACACAGATACGCAGTATTTT
CASSKSATGDTDTQYF
>NA|TRBV5-1|TRBJ2-7|NA
TGCGCCAGCAGCTTGGCCCCCGCCACAGGGTCTTCCTACTACGAGCAGTACTTC
CASSLAPATGSSYYEQYF
>NA|TRBV5-5|TRBJ1-3|NA
TGTGCCAGCAGCTTCGGTTCGACTGCTGGAAACACCATATATTTT
CASSFGSTAGNTIYF
>TRBD1|TRBV14|TRBJ1-1|NA
TGTGCCAGCAGCCGAATCGACAGGGCATCCACTGAAGCTTTCTTT
CASSRIDRASTEAFF